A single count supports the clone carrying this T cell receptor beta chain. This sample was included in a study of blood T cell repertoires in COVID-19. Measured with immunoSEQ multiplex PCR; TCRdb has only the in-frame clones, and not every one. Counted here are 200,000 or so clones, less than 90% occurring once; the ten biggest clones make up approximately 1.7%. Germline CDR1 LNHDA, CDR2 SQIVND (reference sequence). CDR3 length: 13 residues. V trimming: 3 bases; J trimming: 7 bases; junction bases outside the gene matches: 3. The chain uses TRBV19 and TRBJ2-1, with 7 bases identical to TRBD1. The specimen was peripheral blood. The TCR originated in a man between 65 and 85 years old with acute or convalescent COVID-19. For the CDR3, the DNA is TGTGCCAGTAGTATGACAGGGAATAATGAGCAGTTCTTC. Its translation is CASSMTGNNEQFF.